A single sample is the source of the 28 T cell receptor beta chains below, sequenced in a study of technical replicates of blood from a few donors. Clones were sequenced by immunoSEQ multiplex PCR, and TCRdb holds only the in-frame ones, with some missing. The sample carries 55,000 to 65,000 clones, 80% to 90% recorded once. Sequencing used PBMCs. The source of these receptors is a human donor in good health. Some clones in this sample may be carry-over from other donors' samples.

This clone was detected a few times. The J gene is TRBJ1-6, the V gene TRBV10-3; 9 bases map to TRBD1. The V gene's germline CDR1 is ENHRY and CDR2 SYGVKD. V was pared by 5 bases and J by 8 bases, with 4 bases of the junction left unmatched. The CDR3 loop spans 14 amino acids. The CDR3 bases are TGTGCCATCAGTTGGGGACAGGGTGATTCACCCCTCCACTTT. Translated: CAISWGQGDSPLHF.

V usage is TRBV7-6 and J usage is TRBJ2-5; no clear D gene. The germline V gene has CDR1 SGHVS and CDR2 FNYEAQ. The V end lost 2 bases, the J end lost 1 base, and 5 bases lay between the germline ends. This CDR3 has 13 amino acids. CDR3: CASSLLTQETQYF. CDR3 coding DNA: TGTGCCAGCAGCTTACTAACCCAAGAGACCCAGTACTTC.

This clone was picked up one time. The genes are TRBV10-3 and TRBJ1-4; D gene ambiguous. The germline V and J ends were trimmed by 3 bases and 0 bases, with 2 bases remaining between them. Germline CDR1 reads ENHRY; CDR2 reads SYGVKD. This CDR3 spans 13 amino acids. DNA for the CDR3: TGTGCCATCAGTGACACAACTAATGAAAAACTGTTTTTT. Protein product: CAISDTTNEKLFF.

This clone has just one count. This chain joins TRBV19 and TRBJ2-1; maybe TRBD1 (5 bases). This CDR3 region has 16 residues. CDR1 is LNHDA and CDR2 is SQIVND in the germline V gene (reference sequence). V dropped 4 bases and J dropped 1 base, with 14 bases sitting between them. CDR3 residues: CASSTRVVRSYNEQFF. DNA for the CDR3: TGTGCCAGTAGTACCAGGGTTGTGCGGTCCTACAATGAGCAGTTCTTC.

The chain couples TRBV27 to TRBJ2-1; 9 bases are a match to TRBD1. The CDR3 sequence is 16 residues long. From germline, CDR1 is MNHEY and CDR2 SMNVEV (reference sequence). V shed 3 bases, J shed 4 bases, and the junction held 7 bases outside the gene matches. The CDR3 here is CASSFSGTGSYNEQFF. The CDR3 nucleotides are TGTGCCAGCAGTTTTTCAGGGACAGGGTCTTACAATGAGCAGTTCTTC.

V gene TRBV7-9 combines with J gene TRBJ2-7; TRBD1 matches at 7 bases. Unmatched junction bases numbered 6, after V lost 4 bases and J lost 6 bases. The germline V gene has CDR1 SEHNR and CDR2 FQNEAQ (reference sequence). The CDR3 spans 13 residues. The CDR3 sequence is CASSSRQGGEQYF. DNA of the CDR3: TGTGCCAGCAGCTCCCGACAGGGTGGCGAGCAGTACTTC.

V is TRBV2 and J is TRBJ1-5; 7 bases are shared with TRBD1. Germline CDR1 and CDR2: SNHLY and FYNNEI. The V and J ends lost 7 bases and 4 bases, in that order; junction bases with no gene match: 7. The CDR3 is 14 amino acids. The CDR3 reads CASTAGTANQPQHF. Written as DNA, the CDR3 is TGTGCCAGCACTGCCGGGACAGCTAATCAGCCCCAGCATTTT.

There are many counts of this clone. The chain combines TRBV2 with TRBJ1-5; D may be TRBD1 (5 bases). The CDR3 extends over 16 amino acids. Germline-derived CDR1 and CDR2 are SNHLY and FYNNEI. V was cut by 6 bases and J by 0 bases, with 15 bases left in between. The CDR3 reads CASRESGIYSNQPQHF. The DNA of the CDR3 is TGTGCCAGCAGAGAATCAGGGATTTATAGCAATCAGCCCCAGCATTTT.

The chain uses TRBV5-1 and TRBJ2-1; TRBD1 aligns across 10 bases. The germline gives CDR1 SGHRS, CDR2 YFSETQ. The V gene end was trimmed by 1 base and the J gene end by 10 bases; junction bases not matched to a gene: 8. This CDR3 is built from 15 residues. CDR3 coding DNA: TGCGCCAGCAGCTTGCCGGGGACAGGGGACGAGGAGCAGTTCTTC. The encoded protein is CASSLPGTGDEEQFF.

The CDR3 region has the DNA TGTGCCAGCAGCGTCAATTACGAGCAGTACTTC. Protein sequence: CASSVNYEQYF. V is TRBV7-8 and J is TRBJ2-7; D is unresolved. Germline loops: CDR1 SGHVS, CDR2 FQNEAQ. This CDR3 is built from 11 residues. V was pared by 5 bases and J by 4 bases, with 6 bases between.

The chain carries TRBV29-1 and TRBJ1-1; the D gene is possibly TRBD1 (5 bases). This CDR3 has 13 amino acids. The V gene's germline CDR1 is SQVTM and CDR2 ANQGSEA. V was clipped by 7 bases and J by 0 bases, with 12 bases between them. CDR3 residues: CSGRQQMNTEAFF. In nucleotides, the CDR3 is TGCAGCGGCCGACAGCAGATGAACACTGAAGCTTTCTTT.

The rearrangement uses TRBV19 and TRBJ2-2; TRBD2 aligns across 9 bases. The CDR3 totals 15 residues. Trimming cost V 4 bases and J 6 bases; bases outside gene matches: 6. The germline CDR1 and CDR2 sequences are LNHDA and SQIVND (reference sequence). The CDR3 region is CASSTSAGGAGELFF. For the CDR3, the DNA is TGTGCCAGTAGTACATCAGCGGGAGGAGCCGGGGAGCTGTTTTTT.

The gene calls are TRBV5-1 and TRBJ1-1, with D perhaps matching TRBD1 (6 bases). CDR3 length equals 14 residues. The V end lost 4 bases, the J end lost 1 base, and 11 bases lay between the germline ends. CDR1 is SGHRS, CDR2 YFSETQ, per germline. The CDR3 nucleotides read TGCGCCAGCAGCGTACAGGGTGGGAACACTGAAGCTTTCTTT. This translates into CASSVQGGNTEAFF. The whole variable domain, remainder taken from reference TRBV5-1 and TRBJ1-1, is KAGVTQTPRYLIKTRGQQVTLSCSPISGHRSVSWYQQTPGQGLQFLFEYFSETQRNKGNFPGRFSGRQFSNSRSEMNVSTLELGDSALYLCASSVQGGNTEAFFGQGTRLTVV.

The chain has TRBV7-3 and TRBJ2-1; maybe TRBD1 (6 bases). The CDR3 spans 17 residues. The V end was cut by 0 bases, the J end by 4 bases, with 16 bases between. Per germline, CDR1 SGHTA and CDR2 FQGTGA. The chain's CDR3 is CASSLTSRTDGYNEQFF. DNA of the CDR3: TGTGCCAGCAGCTTAACGTCTAGGACAGACGGATACAATGAGCAGTTCTTC.

This chain uses TRBV6-5 with TRBJ1-1; 7 bases align to TRBD1. Germline V gene lookup returns CDR1 MNHEY and CDR2 SVGAGI. This CDR3 comprises 14 residues. V trimming: 1 base; J trimming: 2 bases; junction bases outside the gene matches: 1. CDR3 sequence (DNA): TGTGCCAGCAGTTACTGGACAGGTAACACTGAAGCTTTCTTT. Protein product: CASSYWTGNTEAFF.

This clone appeared a single time. The chain combines TRBV5-6 with TRBJ1-5; 8 nucleotides match TRBD1. In germline, CDR1 is SGHDT, CDR2 YYEEEE. The trim removed 3 bases at V and 2 bases at J, leaving 7 bases unmatched. The CDR3 is 16 residues long. The chain's CDR3 is CASSSGTGRGNQPQHF. The CDR3, as DNA: TGTGCCAGCAGCTCCGGGACAGGACGCGGCAATCAGCCCCAGCATTTT.

The rearrangement links TRBV20-1 to TRBJ2-1; tentatively, D is TRBD2 (6 bases). V was cut by 3 bases and J by 16 bases, with 16 bases left in between. There are 11 residues in the CDR3. CDR1 is DFQATT and CDR2 is SNEGSKA in the germline V gene (reference sequence). The CDR3 DNA is TGCAGTGCTAGTAGGGAGGCCTGGGGTTTCTTC. Protein product: CSASREAWGFF.

CDR3: CAWSVVGSWGNEKLFF. CDR3 nucleotide sequence: TGTGCCTGGAGTGTCGTGGGATCTTGGGGCAATGAAAAACTGTTTTTT. The rearrangement joins TRBV30 to TRBJ1-4; tentative D call: TRBD1 (5 bases). The germline V and J ends were trimmed by 0 bases and 5 bases, with 16 bases remaining between them. Germline V gives CDR1 GTSNPN, CDR2 SVGIG (reference sequence). The CDR3 spans 16 residues.

The V call is TRBV7-8, the J call TRBJ2-7; the D is unclear. Trimming left V 1 base short and J 0 bases short, with 4 bases between. Germline V gives CDR1 SGHVS, CDR2 FQNEAQ. The CDR3 extends over 13 amino acids. The CDR3 sequence is CASSLDSSYEQYF. CDR3 in DNA: TGTGCCAGCAGCTTAGACAGCTCCTACGAGCAGTACTTC.

The CDR3 nucleotides read TGTGCCACCTCCCGTGGCGGGAGCTCCTACAATGAGCAGTTCTTC. This codes for CATSRGGSSYNEQFF. The V call is TRBV9, the J call TRBJ2-1; TRBD2 aligns across 7 bases. Trimming at V came to 9 bases and at J to 0 bases, leaving 9 bases not matched to a gene. CDR1 and CDR2 from the germline V gene are SGDLS and YYNGEE. The CDR3 covers 15 residues.

The J gene is TRBJ2-7, the V gene TRBV5-1; 9 nucleotides line up with TRBD2. The V gene's germline CDR1 is SGHRS and CDR2 YFSETQ. V trimming: 2 bases; J trimming: 3 bases; junction bases outside the gene matches: 9. This CDR3 is built from 16 residues. CDR3 region: CASSLSRREGRYEQYF. The CDR3 DNA follows: TGCGCCAGCAGCTTATCCCGGCGGGAGGGCCGCTACGAGCAGTACTTC.

The rearrangement links TRBV11-2 to TRBJ2-7; the D is unclear. Deletions cut 1 base from V and 9 bases from J, with 7 bases between. The CDR3 is made up of 11 amino acids. Germline loops: CDR1 SGHAT, CDR2 FQNNGV. The CDR3 DNA follows: TGTGCCAGCAGCTTAGGACCGGGGCAGTACTTC. Residues: CASSLGPGQYF. Variable domain in full (rest from reference TRBV11-2 and TRBJ2-7): EAGVAQSPRYKIIEKRQSVAFWCNPISGHATLYWYQQILGQGPKLLIQFQNNGVVDDSQLPKDRFSAERLKGVDSTLKIQPAKLEDSAVYLCASSLGPGQYFGPGTRLTVT.

This chain uses TRBV4-1 with TRBJ2-5, with D possibly being TRBD2 (6 bases). The V gene lost 1 base and the J gene lost 5 bases, with 11 bases spanning the gap. This CDR3 has 14 residues. CDR1 MGHRA and CDR2 YSYEKL come from the germline V gene. CDR3 sequence: CASSQGGGIETQYF. The CDR3 bases are TGCGCCAGCAGCCAAGGGGGCGGGATCGAGACCCAGTACTTC.

This clone showed up just once. The rearrangement uses TRBV2 and TRBJ2-7; the match to TRBD1 covers 8 bases. V shed 5 bases, J shed 7 bases, and the junction held 13 bases outside the gene matches. Germline assignment: CDR1 SNHLY and CDR2 FYNNEI. The CDR3 loop spans 15 amino acids. CDR3 region: CASSKPTGAHGEQYF. The CDR3 coding sequence is TGTGCCAGCAGTAAGCCGACAGGGGCCCACGGGGAGCAGTACTTC. The whole variable domain, filled in from reference TRBV2 and TRBJ2-7, reads EPEVTQTPSHQVTQMGQEVILRCVPISNHLYFYWYRQILGQKVEFLVSFYNNEISEKSEIFDDQFSVERPDGSNFTLKIRSTKLEDSAMYFCASSKPTGAHGEQYFGPGTRLTVT.

The chain couples TRBV7-9 to TRBJ2-3, with 7 bases matching TRBD1. The CDR3 sequence is 16 residues long. Looked up from germline, CDR1 is SEHNR and CDR2 is FQNEAQ (reference sequence). Germline trimming cut 5 bases from V and 0 bases from J; bases unmatched to any gene: 8. CDR3 amino acids: CASSLLRGLSTDTQYF. The CDR3 DNA reads TGTGCCAGCAGCCTATTAAGGGGGCTCAGCACAGATACGCAGTATTTT.

V and J are TRBV6-1 and TRBJ1-2; a weak D match, TRBD1 (5 bases). This CDR3 region has 15 residues. V gave up 1 base and J gave up 3 bases, with 12 bases separating them. Germline assignment: CDR1 MNHNS and CDR2 SASEGT. The CDR3 sequence: CASSEGGGNHYGYTF. Here the CDR3 DNA reads TGTGCCAGCAGTGAAGGCGGGGGAAATCACTATGGCTACACCTTC.

The gene calls are TRBV6-1 and TRBJ2-2; D may be TRBD1 (6 bases). The length of the CDR3 is 16 residues. The germline V gene encodes CDR1 MNHNS and CDR2 SASEGT. V lost 2 bases and J lost 2, with 12 bases in between. CDR3 loop: CASSEQAGANTGELFF. CDR3 nucleotides: TGTGCCAGCAGTGAACAGGCAGGGGCTAACACCGGGGAGCTGTTTTTT.

The rearrangement links TRBV10-3 to TRBJ1-3, with 8 bases lining up with TRBD1. Germline CDR1 ENHRY, CDR2 SYGVKD. Trimming took 11 bases from V and 1 from J; bases not matched to a gene: 10. This CDR3 region has 15 residues. The CDR3 loop is CAARAGQESGNTIYF. Here the CDR3 DNA reads TGTGCCGCTCGGGCGGGACAGGAATCTGGAAACACCATATATTTT.